Presented here are 24 T cell receptor beta chains from one specimen sequenced in a study of T cells after yellow fever vaccination. Using its own MiXCR run on the 5' RACE reads, TCRdb lists one record per CDR3 protein. The repertoire holds approximately 580,000 distinct CDR3 sequences, with roughly a sixth as singletons. The sequencing used PBMCs, collected around 5 days after the first yellow fever vaccination. All receptors derive from a man between 18 and 29 years old who received the YFV17D yellow fever vaccine.

The chain carries TRBV4-3 and TRBJ2-2; 8 bases are shared with TRBD2. The germline gives CDR1 LGHNA, CDR2 YSLEER. The ends lost 1 base at V and 1 base at J; junction bases unmatched: 8. This CDR3 spans 18 amino acids. CDR3 nucleotides: TGCGCCAGCAGCCAAGGCCCCCGGCTAGCGGGGAACACCGGGGAGCTGTTTTTT. Protein product: CASSQGPRLAGNTGELFF.

The chain employs TRBV6-2 or TRBV6-3 and TRBJ1-6; 10 nucleotides agree with TRBD1. This CDR3 contains 16 residues. V dropped 2 bases and J dropped 6; count of bases not matched to a gene: 4. Germline-derived CDR1 and CDR2 are MNHEY and SVGEGT. The CDR3, as DNA: TGTGCCAGCAGTTACCGAGGGGACAGGGGTAATTCACCCCTCCACTTT. Residues: CASSYRGDRGNSPLHF.

A word on this clonotype: The junction shows a germline mismatch at one end, possibly a read error. The chain combines TRBV7-7 with TRBJ2-5, with TRBD2 matching over 14 bases. Germline CDR1 and CDR2: SSHAT and FNYEAQ (reference sequence). The CDR3 is 16 residues long. The CDR3 region is CASSPGLAGGGETQYF. The CDR3 bases are TGTGCTAGCAGCCCCGGACTAGCGGGGGGAGGAGAGACCCAGTACTTC.

This clonotype was counted a few times. This sequence joins TRBV7-9 and TRBJ2-3; possible D gene TRBD2, 6 bases. The CDR3 runs 12 residues. CDR1 and CDR2 (germline): SEHNR, FQNEAQ (reference sequence). The CDR3 is CAGGSFTDTQYF. The CDR3 DNA follows: TGTGCGGGGGGTTCCTTCACAGATACGCAGTATTTT.

The V gene is TRBV28, the J gene TRBJ1-5; 7 bases map to TRBD1. In germline, CDR1 is MDHEN, CDR2 SYDVKM. The trim removed 6 bases at V and 0 bases at J, leaving 2 bases unmatched. The CDR3 is made up of 14 amino acids. The chain's CDR3 is CASRWDSSNQPQHF. For the CDR3, the DNA is TGTGCCAGCAGATGGGACAGTAGCAATCAGCCCCAGCATTTT.

The chain links TRBV27 to TRBJ2-5; 8 bases fit TRBD2. CDR1 is MNHEY, CDR2 SMNVEV, per germline (reference sequence). The CDR3 length is 14 residues. Losses at the gene ends were 6 bases for V and 5 bases for J; bases not matched to a gene: 8. CDR3 in DNA: TGTGCCAGCAGCCCCGAGACTAGCGTTGAGACCCAGTACTTC. This gives the protein CASSPETSVETQYF.

The chain uses TRBV9 and TRBJ2-6, with D perhaps assigned TRBD1 or TRBD2 (6 bases each). V was cut by 3 bases and J by 3 bases, with 10 bases left in between. From germline, CDR1 is SGDLS and CDR2 YYNGEE. The CDR3 is 15 residues long. The CDR3 sequence: CASSEGGRGANVLTF. In nucleotides, the CDR3 is TGTGCCAGCAGCGAGGGGGGTCGTGGGGCCAACGTCCTGACTTTC.

This clonotype was seen more than once but under ten times. This sequence joins TRBV7-8 and TRBJ2-7; 10 bases are shared with TRBD1. In germline, CDR1 is SGHVS, CDR2 FQNEAQ. The CDR3 contains 15 residues. The J segment lost 4 bases and the V segment lost 5 bases, leaving 8 bases of the junction unmatched. The CDR3 DNA sequence: TGTGCCAGCAGCCAAAGACAGGGGGCGAGATACGAGCAGTACTTC. Encoded protein: CASSQRQGARYEQYF.

The sample holds many counts of this clonotype. The gene calls are TRBV18 and TRBJ2-3; 7 bases agree with TRBD1. This CDR3 is 15 amino acids long. The V gene end was trimmed by 4 bases and the J gene end by 0 bases; junction bases not matched to a gene: 4. Germline V gene data show CDR1 as KGHSH and CDR2 as LQKENI. The CDR3 reads CASSQRGQSTDTQYF. In DNA, the CDR3 is TGTGCCAGCTCACAGAGGGGGCAAAGCACAGATACGCAGTATTTT.

V and J are TRBV15 and TRBJ2-3; D is possibly TRBD1 or TRBD2 (6 bases each). Germline CDR1 is LNHNV and CDR2 is YYDKDF (reference sequence). CDR3 size: 16 residues. The V end was cut by 1 base, the J end by 0 bases, with 11 bases between. The CDR3 DNA reads TGTGCCACCAGCAGAGGTCAGGGGACTAGCACAGATACGCAGTATTTT. Encoded protein: CATSRGQGTSTDTQYF.

This clonotype was detected only a few times. The chain employs TRBV6-5 and TRBJ1-1; D might be TRBD1 (5 bases). Germline loops: CDR1 MNHEY, CDR2 SVGAGI. CDR3 length: 11 residues. The ends were cut back, 2 bases at V and 11 bases at J, with 9 bases in the middle. This CDR3 reads CASSYLGVAFF. The CDR3 DNA is TGTGCCAGCAGTTACCTAGGGGTGGCTTTCTTT.

This clonotype was counted a few times. The chain uses TRBV7-2 and TRBJ2-5; D may match TRBD1 or TRBD2 (5 bases each). The CDR3 contains 13 residues. V shed 4 bases and J shed 2 bases, with 8 bases lying between them. CDR1 is SGHTA and CDR2 is FQGNSA in the germline V gene. The CDR3 DNA is TGTGCCAGCAGCTGGGACGCTCAAGAGACCCAGTACTTC. It specifies CASSWDAQETQYF.

A few counts support this clonotype. The CDR3 sequence: CASSPLSTGSGANVLTF. The CDR3 nucleotides are TGCGCCAGCAGCCCCCTCTCGACAGGGTCTGGGGCCAACGTCCTGACTTTC. This chain joins TRBV5-1 and TRBJ2-6, with 7 bases matching TRBD1. The CDR3 is 17 amino acids. The V gene end was trimmed by 4 bases and the J gene end by 1 base; junction bases not matched to a gene: 8. The germline V gene encodes CDR1 SGHRS and CDR2 YFSETQ. The full variable domain, rest sourced from reference TRBV5-1 and TRBJ2-6, is KAGVTQTPRYLIKTRGQQVTLSCSPISGHRSVSWYQQTPGQGLQFLFEYFSETQRNKGNFPGRFSGRQFSNSRSEMNVSTLELGDSALYLCASSPLSTGSGANVLTFGAGSRLTVL.

The rearrangement joins TRBV10-3 to TRBJ2-7, with TRBD1 matching over 8 bases. The germline V gene encodes CDR1 ENHRY and CDR2 SYGVKD. The CDR3 consists of 13 residues. With V trimmed by 10 bases and J by 7 bases, 12 bases remained unmatched. The DNA for the CDR3 is TGTGCCACCGCGGGACAGGCAACCGAAGAGCAGTACGTC. Its protein is CATAGQATEEQYV.

The table lists this clonotype with a few counts. The chain combines TRBV5-1 with TRBJ1-1; D unclear. V lost 0 bases to trimming and J lost 1 base, with 7 bases between them. This CDR3 is 14 amino acids long. Per the germline V gene, CDR1 is SGHRS and CDR2 is YFSETQ. DNA for the CDR3: TGCGCCAGCAGCTTGGATGACCCGAACACTGAAGCTTTCTTT. It is translated as CASSLDDPNTEAFF.

This clonotype was picked up many times. This chain joins TRBV3-1 and TRBJ2-5; 11 bases map to TRBD2. CDR1 and CDR2 (germline): LGHDT, YNNKEL (reference sequence). This CDR3 comprises 14 residues. With V trimmed by 4 bases and J by 3 bases, 1 base remained unmatched. The CDR3 reads CASSPGLAEETQYF. CDR3 nucleotides: TGTGCCAGCAGCCCGGGACTAGCGGAAGAGACCCAGTACTTC.

V is TRBV20-1 and J is TRBJ1-2; D possibly corresponds to TRBD1 (6 bases). Per germline, CDR1 DFQATT and CDR2 SNEGSKA (reference sequence). CDR3 length equals 13 residues. V gave up 5 bases and J gave up 0 bases, with 10 bases separating them. DNA of the CDR3: TGCAGTGCTGGAGGACAGTCTAACTATGGCTACACCTTC. Amino acids: CSAGGQSNYGYTF.

V is TRBV24-1 and J is TRBJ2-3; 9 bases line up with TRBD2. Germline V gene lookup returns CDR1 KGHDR and CDR2 SFDVKD. The CDR3 loop spans 15 amino acids. V trimming: 4 bases; J trimming: 2 bases; junction bases outside the gene matches: 3. CDR3 nucleotide sequence: TGTGCCACCAGTGAGCGGGGGGGCGTCACAGATACGCAGTATTTT. Its translation is CATSERGGVTDTQYF.

This clonotype has just a few counts. The rearrangement joins TRBV14 to TRBJ1-4, with 7 bases lining up with TRBD1. From germline, CDR1 is SGHDN and CDR2 FVKESK. After removal of 5 bases from V and 9 bases from J, the junction contained 12 bases not matched to a gene. CDR3 size: 15 residues. CDR3 in DNA: TGTGCCAGCAGCTTGCGCAGGGGGACAGAAAAAAAACTGTTTTTT. Translating gives CASSLRRGTEKKLFF.

This clonotype showed up just a few times. The chain is built from TRBV28 and TRBJ2-3; 7 nucleotides agree with TRBD2. Germline V gene data show CDR1 as MDHEN and CDR2 as SYDVKM. The junction had 12 bases not matched to a gene; V was cut back by 5 bases and J by 1 base. This CDR3 region has 17 residues. Here the CDR3 reads CASSGWPGRDRTDTQYF. Here the CDR3 DNA reads TGTGCCAGCAGTGGATGGCCGGGGAGGGATCGCACAGATACGCAGTATTTT. Based on the CDR3 plus reference TRBV28 and TRBJ2-3, the full variable domain is DVKVTQSSRYLVKRTGEKVFLECVQDMDHENMFWYRQDPGLGLRLIYFSYDVKMKEKGDIPEGYSVSREKKERFSLILESASTNQTSMYLCASSGWPGRDRTDTQYFGPGTRLTVL.

V gene TRBV2 combines with J gene TRBJ2-1, with D tentatively TRBD1 (6 bases). The CDR3 has 12 residues. Germline V lookup: CDR1 SNHLY, CDR2 FYNNEI. V lost 6 bases to trimming and J lost 4 bases, with 7 bases between them. CDR3 DNA: TGTGCCAGCAGCGGACAGTACAATGAGCAGTTCTTC. It encodes CASSGQYNEQFF.

This clonotype turned up a few times. The chain couples TRBV7-9 to TRBJ1-1; no firm D call. There are 14 residues in the CDR3. Trimming pared 5 bases from V and 12 bases from J, leaving 22 bases between. Germline V gene data show CDR1 as SEHNR and CDR2 as FQNEAQ (reference sequence). The CDR3 region is CASSPSNAATSTFF. CDR3 nucleotide sequence: TGTGCCAGCAGCCCCTCGAACGCCGCGACAAGCACTTTCTTT.

The chain uses TRBV4-1 and TRBJ2-7; tentative D call: TRBD1 (6 bases). The ends were cut back, 3 bases at V and 0 bases at J, with 9 bases in the middle. Germline V CDR1 and CDR2: MGHRA, YSYEKL. This CDR3 has 14 amino acids. The CDR3 loop reads CASSQKTGSYEQYV. DNA of the CDR3: TGCGCCAGCAGCCAGAAGACAGGCTCCTACGAGCAGTACGTC.

The V gene is TRBV6-1, the J gene TRBJ2-2, with 10 bases that match TRBD1. Germline V gives CDR1 MNHNS, CDR2 SASEGT. The J segment lost 5 bases and the V segment lost 6 bases, leaving 18 bases of the junction unmatched. The CDR3 runs 19 residues. CDR3 sequence reads: CASRRPLTTGGAETGELFF. CDR3 coding DNA: TGTGCCAGCAGAAGGCCCTTAACGACAGGGGGCGCGGAGACCGGGGAGCTGTTTTTT.